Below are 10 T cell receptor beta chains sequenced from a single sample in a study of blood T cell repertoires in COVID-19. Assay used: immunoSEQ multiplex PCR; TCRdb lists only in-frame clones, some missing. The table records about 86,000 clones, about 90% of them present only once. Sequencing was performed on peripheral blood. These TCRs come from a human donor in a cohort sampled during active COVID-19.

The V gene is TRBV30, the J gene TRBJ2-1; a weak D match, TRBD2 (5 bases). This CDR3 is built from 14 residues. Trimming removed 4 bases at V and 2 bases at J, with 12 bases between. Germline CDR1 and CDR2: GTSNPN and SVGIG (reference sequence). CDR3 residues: CAWTARDPYNEQFF. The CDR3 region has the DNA TGTGCCTGGACCGCTCGGGATCCCTACAATGAGCAGTTCTTC.

The CDR3, as DNA: TGTGCCAGCAGCCTCGGGACACCCGACTATGGCTACACCTTC. Its protein is CASSLGTPDYGYTF. The chain joins TRBV28 to TRBJ1-2; maybe TRBD1 (6 bases). Trimming took 6 bases from V and 3 from J, leaving 14 bases between them. Looked up from germline, CDR1 is MDHEN and CDR2 is SYDVKM. The length of the CDR3 is 14 residues.

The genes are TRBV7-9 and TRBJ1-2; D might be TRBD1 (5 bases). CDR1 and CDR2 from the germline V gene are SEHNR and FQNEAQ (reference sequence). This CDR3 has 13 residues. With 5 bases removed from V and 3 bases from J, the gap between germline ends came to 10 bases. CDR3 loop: CASSPQGYYGYTF. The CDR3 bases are TGTGCCAGCAGCCCGCAGGGCTACTATGGCTACACCTTC.

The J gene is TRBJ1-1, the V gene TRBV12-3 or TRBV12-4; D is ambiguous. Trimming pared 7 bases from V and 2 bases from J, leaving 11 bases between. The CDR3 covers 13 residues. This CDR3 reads CASTAEANTEAFF. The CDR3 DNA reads TGTGCCAGCACGGCGGAGGCCAACACTGAAGCTTTCTTT.

Here the CDR3 reads CASSLGGRNTDTQYF. The CDR3 DNA reads TGTGCCAGCAGTTTAGGCGGCCGAAACACAGATACGCAGTATTTT. The chain is built from TRBV28 and TRBJ2-3; no definite D call. Trimming cost V 2 bases and J 2 bases, with 11 bases left between them. Germline CDR1 is MDHEN and CDR2 is SYDVKM. The CDR3 contains 15 residues.

CDR3 coding DNA: TGCAGTGCTAACGACTACTACGAGCAGTACTTC. Amino acid sequence: CSANDYYEQYF. The gene calls are TRBV20-1 and TRBJ2-7, with D possibly TRBD2 on 5 matching bases. Looked up from germline, CDR1 is DFQATT and CDR2 is SNEGSKA (reference sequence). V was cut by 4 bases and J by 3 bases, with 7 bases left in between. CDR3 length: 11 amino acids.

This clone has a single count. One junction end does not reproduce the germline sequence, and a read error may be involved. CDR3 in DNA: TGTGCTAGCAGCCCCACAGGGGGCCTGAGCACAGATACGCAGTATTTT. Translation: CASSPTGGLSTDTQYF. The rearrangement links TRBV7-7 to TRBJ2-3; 9 bases match TRBD1. Germline V CDR1 and CDR2: SSHAT, FNYEAQ (reference sequence). The CDR3 is 16 residues long.

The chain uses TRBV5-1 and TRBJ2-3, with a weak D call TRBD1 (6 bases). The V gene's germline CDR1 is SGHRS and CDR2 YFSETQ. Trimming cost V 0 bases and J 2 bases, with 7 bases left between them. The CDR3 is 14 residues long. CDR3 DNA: TGCGCCAGCAGCTTGGCAGGGGACACAGATACGCAGTATTTT. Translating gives CASSLAGDTDTQYF.

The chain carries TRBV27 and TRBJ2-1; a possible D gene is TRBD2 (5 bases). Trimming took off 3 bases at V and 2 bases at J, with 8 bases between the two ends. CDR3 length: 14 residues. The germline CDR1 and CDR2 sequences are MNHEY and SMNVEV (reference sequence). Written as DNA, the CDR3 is TGTGCCAGCAGTTTGCAGCGGACCTACAATGAGCAGTTCTTC. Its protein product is CASSLQRTYNEQFF.

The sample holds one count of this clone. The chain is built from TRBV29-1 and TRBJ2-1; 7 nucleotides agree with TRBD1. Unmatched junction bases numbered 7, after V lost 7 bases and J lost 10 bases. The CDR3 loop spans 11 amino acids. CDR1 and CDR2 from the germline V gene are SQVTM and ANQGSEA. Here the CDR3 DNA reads TGCAGCGGCCGGACAGGATTCGAGCAGTTCTTC. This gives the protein CSGRTGFEQFF.